This entry lists 25 T cell receptor beta chains sequenced from one sample in a study of glioma-infiltrating T cells. The iRepertoire nested amplicon-rescue multiplex PCR amplified TCR alpha and beta CDR3s from RNA. TCRdb re-called the multiplex PCR reads with MiXCR, one entry per CDR3 protein. The sample shows some 160,000 distinct CDR3 sequences, about 47% of them seen only once. The sequenced sample was glioma tissue, nonneoplastic brain tissue, or PBMCs (not recorded which). These receptors were obtained from a human donor with low-grade glioma or glioblastoma, undergoing nonglioma brain surgery, or in good health (not recorded which).

This clonotype was recorded many times. The V gene is TRBV29-1, the J gene TRBJ1-1; D gene uncertain. V lost 1 base and J lost 7, with 19 bases in between. CDR3 length equals 15 residues. Germline V gene sequence: CDR1 SQVTM, CDR2 ANQGSEA. The CDR3 DNA is TGCAGCGTTGAAGGACCCGCCGGCCTGTCGAGTGAAGCTTTCTTT. Protein: CSVEGPAGLSSEAFF.

There are many counts of this clonotype. The CDR3 region has the DNA TGTGCCAGCAGGGAGTCCGGGACAGGGACCTACGAGCAGTACTTC. This gives the protein CASRESGTGTYEQYF. The chain links TRBV28 to TRBJ2-7; TRBD1 matches 9 bases. The germline V gene encodes CDR1 MDHEN and CDR2 SYDVKM. V was pared by 6 bases and J by 2 bases, with 8 bases of the junction left unmatched. This CDR3 region has 15 residues.

This clonotype was recorded at least ten times. The chain recombines TRBV6-1 with TRBJ2-5; D is ambiguous. V gave up 9 bases and J gave up 1 base, with 15 bases separating them. CDR1 is MNHNS, CDR2 SASEGT, per germline. This CDR3 is 14 amino acids long. The CDR3 region is CASGTVFSQETQYF. The CDR3 DNA follows: TGTGCCAGTGGAACGGTCTTTTCCCAAGAGACCCAGTACTTC.

This clonotype was detected a few times. This chain uses TRBV3-1 with TRBJ2-1; 8 bases fit TRBD1. V trimming: 3 bases; J trimming: 10 bases; junction bases outside the gene matches: 5. CDR1 and CDR2 from the germline V gene are LGHDT and YNNKEL (reference sequence). This CDR3 has 13 residues. CDR3 DNA: TGTGCCAGCAGCCAGCTAAGGACAGGGGAGCAGTTCTTC. This translates into CASSQLRTGEQFF.

As concerns this clonotype: A clone one base away is much larger, so this may be a read error. The chain employs TRBV28 and TRBJ2-2; TRBD1 or TRBD2 may be the D gene (5 bases each). Germline CDR1 is MDHEN and CDR2 is SYDVKM. Trimming shortened V by 4 bases and J by 9 bases, and 9 bases separated the two germline ends. This CDR3 spans 12 amino acids. The CDR3 reads CASSWGTWELFF. Written as DNA, the CDR3 is TGTGCCAGCAGTTGGGGGACCTGGGAGCTGTTTTTT. The complete variable domain, with remaining parts taken from reference TRBV28 and TRBJ2-2, reads DVKVTQSSRYLVKRTGEKVFLECVQDMDHENMFWYRQDPGLGLRLIYFSYDVKMKEKGDIPEGYSVSREKKERFSLILESASTNQTSMYLCASSWGTWELFFGEGSRLTVL.

Regarding this clonotype: One end of the junction fails to match germline, which may point to a read error. V is TRBV7-2 and J is TRBJ2-7; the D call may be TRBD1 or TRBD2 (5 bases each). The germline gives CDR1 SGHTA, CDR2 FQGNSA. The CDR3 runs to 16 residues. CDR3 amino acids: CASSLAAIGTPYERYF. In DNA form, the CDR3 reads TGTGCCAGCAGCTTAGCGGCTATCGGGACCCCCTACGAGCGGTACTTC.

This clonotype has at least ten counts. The chain carries TRBV7-2 and TRBJ2-7; D unresolved. CDR3 size: 16 residues. Germline CDR1 is SGHTA and CDR2 is FQGNSA. V dropped 1 base and J dropped 5 bases, with 18 bases sitting between them. CDR3 region: CASSLDNALAGDEQYF. DNA for the CDR3: TGTGCCAGCAGCTTAGATAACGCGTTAGCAGGCGACGAGCAGTACTTC.

The rearrangement joins TRBV2 to TRBJ2-1; possible D gene TRBD1, 6 bases. Germline V lookup: CDR1 SNHLY, CDR2 FYNNEI. The CDR3 has 13 residues. The ends were cut back, 10 bases at V and 8 bases at J, with 18 bases in the middle. The CDR3: CATSGESWDEQFF. DNA for the CDR3: TGTGCCACCTCAGGGGAGTCTTGGGATGAGCAGTTCTTC.

On this clonotype: A read error is possible here, since a much larger clone lies one base away. This chain joins TRBV4-1 and TRBJ2-3, with D perhaps matching TRBD1 (7 bases). The V gene's germline CDR1 is MGHRA and CDR2 YSYEKL. V shed 4 bases and J shed 2 bases, with 16 bases lying between them. The CDR3 totals 16 residues. This CDR3 is CASSPQGGLATDTQYF. The CDR3 bases are TGCGCCAGCAGCCCCCAGGGGGGATTGGCCACAGATACGCAGTATTTT.

This clonotype was counted between two and nine times. The chain carries TRBV18 and TRBJ1-3, with D unresolved. The germline V gene encodes CDR1 KGHSH and CDR2 LQKENI. The V and J ends lost 3 bases and 0 bases respectively, with 12 bases between them. CDR3 length: 16 amino acids. The CDR3 sequence is CASSPLRSPSGNTIYF. The CDR3 DNA is TGTGCCAGCTCACCCCTTAGGAGTCCCTCTGGAAACACCATATATTTT.

This clonotype was picked up many times. The gene calls are TRBV20-1 and TRBJ2-5, with D perhaps matching TRBD1 (5 bases). The germline V gene encodes CDR1 DFQATT and CDR2 SNEGSKA (reference sequence). This CDR3 contains 18 residues. V was pared by 0 bases and J by 2 bases, with 22 bases between. The CDR3 sequence is CSARDSLPTDLLQETQYF. The DNA of the CDR3 is TGCAGTGCTAGAGACTCTCTACCGACAGACCTCTTACAAGAGACCCAGTACTTC.

This clonotype has at least ten counts. The J gene is TRBJ2-2, the V gene TRBV28, with D maybe TRBD2 (6 bases). CDR1 MDHEN and CDR2 SYDVKM come from the germline V gene. Trimming cost V 10 bases and J 8 bases, with 20 bases left between them. This CDR3 spans 14 amino acids. The CDR3 nucleotides read TGTGCCATCCTTGGGACTGTCGAAGAAGGGGAGCTGTTTTTT. Translation: CAILGTVEEGELFF.

About this clonotype itself: Being one base from a much bigger clone, this may be a read error. The rearrangement joins TRBV20-1 to TRBJ2-1; no reliable D call. CDR1 DFQATT and CDR2 SNEGSKA come from the germline V gene (reference sequence). The CDR3 extends over 14 amino acids. The CDR3 loop reads CSAYNEYSCNEQFF. In nucleotides, the CDR3 is TGCAGTGCTTACAATGAATACTCCTGCAATGAGCAGTTCTTC.

Note on this clonotype: A junction end diverges from the germline sequence, so it may reflect a read error. The gene calls are TRBV7-2 and TRBJ2-1; D is unclear. This CDR3 is built from 15 residues. Germline CDR1 reads SGHTA; CDR2 reads FQGNSA. CDR3 sequence reads: CASRTVAAFDNEQFF. The CDR3 DNA follows: TGTGCCAGCAGGACCGTAGCCGCCTTCGACAATGAGCAATTCTTC.

This clonotype was detected only a few times. The rearrangement links TRBV29-1 to TRBJ2-5; D might be TRBD2 (5 bases). Germline CDR1 SQVTM, CDR2 ANQGSEA. CDR3 size: 14 residues. Trimming stripped 6 bases from V and 5 bases from J, with 19 bases between. The chain's CDR3 is CSVATGFSEETQYF. CDR3 DNA sequence: TGCAGCGTCGCCACCGGGTTTAGCGAGGAGACCCAGTACTTC.

This clonotype was counted at least ten times. The V gene is TRBV6-1, the J gene TRBJ1-1; TRBD1 aligns across 9 bases. The germline V gene encodes CDR1 MNHNS and CDR2 SASEGT. V was pared by 3 bases and J by 8 bases, with 7 bases of the junction left unmatched. The CDR3 has 14 residues. CDR3 in DNA: TGTGCCAGCAGTGAGACAGGGGGTGTTGGGGAAGCTTTCTTT. Residues: CASSETGGVGEAFF.

This clonotype has only a few counts. This chain connects TRBV28 to TRBJ2-3; 9 positions match TRBD2. CDR1 is MDHEN, CDR2 SYDVKM, per germline. The CDR3 runs to 14 residues. V dropped 3 bases and J dropped 6; count of bases not matched to a gene: 4. The CDR3 region has the DNA TGTGCCAGCAGTTTTGCGGGAGGGGGGGATACGCAGTATTTT. Translated, it gives CASSFAGGGDTQYF.

On this clonotype: A single base separates this from a much larger clone, so it may be a read error. This sequence joins TRBV7-2 and TRBJ2-3; TRBD2 is a possible D gene (6 bases). The length of the CDR3 is 15 residues. CDR1 and CDR2 from the germline V gene are SGHTA and FQGNSA. V was trimmed by 6 bases and J by 4 bases, leaving 17 bases between them. CDR3 region: CASSPGGANADTQYF. In DNA form, the CDR3 reads TGTGCCAGCAGTCCGGGCGGGGCCAACGCAGATACGCAGTATTTT.

On this clonotype: This may arise from a read error, as a much more abundant clone is one base away. The rearrangement links TRBV4-1 to TRBJ1-5; unclear D gene. The V gene's germline CDR1 is MGHRA and CDR2 YSYEKL. With 1 base removed from V and 0 bases from J, the gap between germline ends came to 10 bases. This CDR3 region has 16 residues. The CDR3 spells CASSQVDQVSNQPQHF. In DNA, the CDR3 is TGCGCCAGCAGCCAAGTTGACCAGGTTAGCAATCAGCCCCAGCATTTT.

This clonotype was counted at least ten times. The rearrangement joins TRBV4-1 to TRBJ2-1; 7 nucleotides align to TRBD1. CDR3 size: 15 residues. CDR1 MGHRA and CDR2 YSYEKL come from the germline V gene. The V and J ends lost 1 base and 5 bases, in that order; junction bases with no gene match: 5. CDR3 sequence: CASSQVGGPNNEQFF. CDR3 sequence (DNA): TGCGCCAGCAGCCAAGTAGGGGGCCCTAACAATGAGCAGTTCTTC.

For this clonotype: A much larger clone sits a single nucleotide away, making a read error possible. The V and J genes are TRBV6-2 or TRBV6-3 and TRBJ1-6, with D possibly being TRBD1 (5 bases). Germline V CDR1 and CDR2: MNHEY, SVGEGT. CDR3 length: 14 residues. Trimming removed 7 bases at V and 4 bases at J, with 11 bases between. The CDR3 coding sequence is TGTGCCAGCACCACCAGGGAGTATAATTCACCCCTCCACTTT. Residues: CASTTREYNSPLHF.

This clonotype was detected once. V usage is TRBV2 and J usage is TRBJ2-3; 11 positions agree with TRBD2. The CDR3 consists of 14 residues. The V and J ends lost 11 bases and 2 bases, in that order; junction bases with no gene match: 6. Germline V gives CDR1 SNHLY, CDR2 FYNNEI. In DNA form, the CDR3 reads TGTGCCGGTGCACTAGCGGGGGTCACAGATACGCAGTATTTT. Its protein product is CAGALAGVTDTQYF.

As to this clonotype: A much larger clone differs by one base, so this may be a read error. The genes are TRBV6-5 and TRBJ1-4; possibly TRBD1 for D (5 bases). Germline CDR1 MNHEY, CDR2 SVGAGI. This CDR3 is built from 14 residues. DNA for the CDR3: TGTGCTAGCAGCCGCGGGGCGATTAATGAAAAACTGTTTTTT. Translated, it gives CASSRGAINEKLFF.

This clonotype was seen repeatedly, ten times or more. This chain joins TRBV2 and TRBJ2-7, with D tentatively TRBD2 (6 bases). Between the trimmed V and J ends, which lost 7 bases and 3 bases, there was a span of 10 bases. The CDR3 is 12 amino acids. CDR1 SNHLY and CDR2 FYNNEI come from the germline V gene. The CDR3: CASNPTSYEQYF. CDR3 sequence (DNA): TGTGCCAGCAACCCGACTAGCTACGAGCAGTACTTC.

The chain joins TRBV29-1 to TRBJ2-7; 12 nucleotides agree with TRBD2. The CDR3 length is 13 residues. The germline V gene encodes CDR1 SQVTM and CDR2 ANQGSEA. Trimming took 3 bases from V and 6 from J; bases not matched to a gene: 3. Written as DNA, the CDR3 is TGCAGCGTTGATACTAGCGGGAGGACCGAGCAGTACTTC. Protein product: CSVDTSGRTEQYF.